This T cell receptor (beta chain) was retrieved from a study of T cell changes during pregnancy in multiple sclerosis. Only in-frame clones appear in the TCRdb table, and some are missing; sequencing was by immunoSEQ multiplex PCR. The sample includes fewer than 110,000 clones, more than 90% of them seen just once. CDR1 and CDR2 (germline): SGHRS, YFSETQ. Trimming at V came to 1 base and at J to 4 bases, leaving 5 bases not matched to a gene. The CDR3 is 16 residues long. The chain joins TRBV5-1 to TRBJ2-2; the match to TRBD1 covers 9 bases. The material sequenced was peripheral blood, taken in the second trimester of pregnancy. The source of this sequence is a female donor with multiple sclerosis, enrolled in a pregnancy study. The CDR3 bases are TGCGCCAGCAGCTTGTCAACAGGGGGCGCCACCGGGGAGCTGTTTTTT. Amino acids: CASSLSTGGATGELFF.